These T cell receptor beta chains were read from a single sample in a study of blood T cell repertoires in COVID-19. Repertoires were generated with immunoSEQ multiplex PCR, while TCRdb's copy carries only in-frame clones and drops some. The sample gives under 85,000 clones, roughly 82% of which show up once; 25% to 30% is in the top ten. Source material: peripheral blood. These receptors all come from a woman of 80 years or more with active or convalescent COVID-19. The CDR3 runs from the conserved cysteine through the conserved F or W. Each record gives: clone size, J gene, D gene, V gene, CDR3 DNA, CDR3 protein. D genes are given only for firm matches. The size field is filled for only some rows; it gives once, few, many or a size class.

. | TRBJ2-7 | TRBD1 | TRBV9 | TGTGCCAGCACCGAGGGACAGGGGACCACCTACGAGCAGTACTTC | CASTEGQGTTYEQYF
. | TRBJ2-5 | . | TRBV6-6 | TGTGCCAGCAGAAGTCGTCCGGCAGGGGAGACCCAGTACTTC | CASRSRPAGETQYF
. | TRBJ2-3 | TRBD2 | TRBV6-1 | TGTGCCAGCAGTGAAACTAGCGGGGTCACAGATACGCAGTATTTT | CASSETSGVTDTQYF
. | TRBJ2-2 | . | TRBV9 | TGTGCCAGCAGCGTACTACAGGGTACATCGGACACCGGGGAGCTGTTTTTT | CASSVLQGTSDTGELFF
. | TRBJ2-3 | TRBD1 | TRBV2 | TGTGCCAGCAGTCCAGACAGGGAAAGCGGCACAGATACGCAGTATTTT | CASSPDRESGTDTQYF
. | TRBJ1-6 | . | TRBV5-1 | TGCGCCAGCAGCTTGGAACCAGGGAGGCTTTCACCCCTCCACTTT | CASSLEPGRLSPLHF
few | TRBJ2-7 | TRBD2 | TRBV7-2 | TGTGCCAGCAGCTTAGCTTCGTCAGCGGGGGCGTCCCTCTACGAGCAGTACTTC | CASSLASSAGASLYEQYF
. | TRBJ1-2 | . | TRBV5-4 | TGTGCCAGCAGCTTGCAGGGAGGGGGGAACTATGGCTACACCTTC | CASSLQGGGNYGYTF
. | TRBJ1-2 | . | TRBV7-2 | TGTGCCAGCAGCTTAAATATGGGCGCTAACTATGGCTACACCTTC | CASSLNMGANYGYTF
. | TRBJ2-3 | TRBD1 | TRBV6-5 | TGTGCCAGCAGTTCGGGGACAGGGGGCGATACGCAGTATTTT | CASSSGTGGDTQYF
. | TRBJ1-6 | . | TRBV18 | TGTGCCAGCTCACCATCAGGGGTTGACTCACCCCTCCACTTT | CASSPSGVDSPLHF
. | TRBJ1-4 | TRBD1 | TRBV19 | TGTGCCAGTAGTCCGACAGGGAGGACTAATGAAAAACTGTTTTTT | CASSPTGRTNEKLFF
. | TRBJ1-2 | TRBD1 | TRBV5-8 | TGTGCCAGCAGGAGGGACAGGTGGGCCCTCACCTTC | CASRRDRWALTF
. | TRBJ2-2 | TRBD1 | TRBV10-3 | TGTGCCATCAGTGGATCGGGACAGGGGGACGGCGGGGAGCTGTTTTTT | CAISGSGQGDGGELFF
once | TRBJ2-5 | . | TRBV27 | TGTGCCAGCAGAAGGACTGGGGGGGGGCCCCAGTACTTC | CASRRTGGGPQYF
. | TRBJ1-1 | TRBD1 | TRBV5-5 | TGTGCCAGCAGCTCCTACAGGGGCTATGAAGCTTTCTTT | CASSSYRGYEAFF
. | TRBJ1-6 | . | TRBV27 | TGTGCCAGCAGTAGTTACTGGGGGGACCTCTATAATTCACCCCTCCACTTT | CASSSYWGDLYNSPLHF
. | TRBJ1-6 | TRBD1 | TRBV5-5 | TGTGCCAGCAGCTTGTTTCACGCAGGGGGGAATTCACCCCTCCACTTT | CASSLFHAGGNSPLHF
. | TRBJ2-7 | TRBD1 | TRBV29-1 | TGCAGCGGTGGACAGGGGGCTCCCTACGAGCAGTACTTC | CSGGQGAPYEQYF
. | TRBJ2-1 | . | TRBV5-1 | TGCGCCAGCAGCATGGAACGGAGTGAGCAGTTCTTC | CASSMERSEQFF
. | TRBJ1-1 | TRBD1 | TRBV24-1 | TGTGCCACCAGTACGCACAGGGGGCATAACACTGAAGCTTTCTTT | CATSTHRGHNTEAFF
. | TRBJ1-5 | . | TRBV27 | TGTGCCAGCAGTTTCGGGCAGGGGAGAAATCAGCCCCAGCATTTT | CASSFGQGRNQPQHF
. | TRBJ2-3 | TRBD2 | TRBV9 | TGTGCCAGCAGCCCCCCGGGACTAGCGGGCACAGATACGCAGTATTTT | CASSPPGLAGTDTQYF
medium-sized | TRBJ1-2 | . | TRBV14 | TGTGCCAGCAGTACGGGAACCTATGGCTACACCTTC | CASSTGTYGYTF
. | TRBJ2-7 | . | TRBV18 | TGTGCCAGCTCACCACCCGGGACACCCGCCTACGAGCAGTACTTC | CASSPPGTPAYEQYF
. | TRBJ2-7 | . | TRBV27 | TGTGCCAGCAGTTCAGGATTCGGCTCCTACGAGCAGTACTTC | CASSSGFGSYEQYF
once | TRBJ2-2 | . | TRBV28 | TGTGCCAGCAGCCAAAACACCGGGGAGCTGTTTTTT | CASSQNTGELFF
. | TRBJ2-5 | TRBD2 | TRBV4-3 | TGCGCCAGCAGCCAACGTTTAGCGGGGGGGACCCAAGAGACCCAGTACTTC | CASSQRLAGGTQETQYF
. | TRBJ1-2 | . | TRBV15 | TGTGCCACCAGCAGAGAGTCCCGGGGCTACACCTTC | CATSRESRGYTF
. | TRBJ1-4 | TRBD1 | TRBV5-1 | TGCGCCAGCAGCTCACAGGGGGAGGGGGAAAAACTGTTTTTT | CASSSQGEGEKLFF
. | TRBJ2-1 | . | TRBV30 | TGTGCCTGGACCCTAAGGGGGGGCGAGCAGTTCTTC | CAWTLRGGEQFF
. | TRBJ2-5 | TRBD2 | TRBV2 | TGTGCCAGCAGGGAACTAGCGGGGGGCCAAGAGACCCAGTACTTC | CASRELAGGQETQYF
once | TRBJ1-1 | . | TRBV7-2 | TGTGCCAGCAGCTTAGCGGCAGGGCGAATGAACACTGAAGCTTTCTTT | CASSLAAGRMNTEAFF
. | TRBJ2-5 | TRBD1 | TRBV5-4 | TGTGCCAGCAGCGAGGGACAGGGGGTACAAGAGACCCAGTACTTC | CASSEGQGVQETQYF
. | TRBJ1-1 | TRBD1 | TRBV10-3 | TGTGCCATCAGTGAGTCGTGGAGACAGGGGGGCAACACTGAAGCTTTCTTT | CAISESWRQGGNTEAFF
. | TRBJ2-7 | . | TRBV15 | TGTGCCACCAGCAGAGATGCTCCGGACGAGCAGTACTTC | CATSRDAPDEQYF
. | TRBJ2-2 | TRBD1 | TRBV11-1 | TGTGCCAGCAGCCAACAGGGGAGCACCGGGGAGCTGTTTTTT | CASSQQGSTGELFF
many | TRBJ1-5 | . | TRBV7-9 | TGTGCCAGCAGCTTATCTGTACAGGGTGGGAATCAGCCCCAGCATTTT | CASSLSVQGGNQPQHF
. | TRBJ1-6 | TRBD1 | TRBV7-2 | TGTGCTGGGGGACAGGGGGATTCACCCCTCCACTTT | CAGGQGDSPLHF
. | TRBJ2-1 | . | TRBV4-3 | TGCGCCAGCAGCCAAGGTGACAGCTACAATGAGCAGTTCTTC | CASSQGDSYNEQFF
few | TRBJ1-2 | . | TRBV12-3/TRBV12-4 | TGTGCCAGCAGTCCCGGGGGAGGTGGCTACACCTTC | CASSPGGGGYTF